Included here is one T cell receptor (beta chain) sequence, with context. Authors' data handling: Amplification from reference gene primers served as the basis for estimated nucleated cell counts. Measured with immunoSEQ multiplex PCR; TCRdb has only the in-frame clones, and not every one. The V and J calls and clone size come from that table; D and trimming were worked out from the DNA. The sample has around 170,000 clones; 88% are singletons. The sample comes from a study of blood T cell repertoires in COVID-19. Overall study: Italy, Spain and the United States were the sources of the convalescent and acute COVID-19 samples.

The germline V gene has CDR1 SGHRS and CDR2 YFSETQ. The length of the CDR3 is 14 residues. Trimming took off 2 bases at V and 5 bases at J, with 13 bases between the two ends. The source material was peripheral blood. This chain uses TRBV5-1 with TRBJ1-1; TRBD1 is a possible D gene (5 bases). The receptor was isolated from a man in his 60s with acute or convalescent COVID-19. The CDR3, as DNA: TGCGCCAGCAGCTTTGAGGGGCGGGGGACTGAAGCTTTCTTT. This encodes CASSFEGRGTEAFF. Looking up the rest from reference TRBV5-1 and TRBJ1-1 gives the full variable domain: KAGVTQTPRYLIKTRGQQVTLSCSPISGHRSVSWYQQTPGQGLQFLFEYFSETQRNKGNFPGRFSGRQFSNSRSEMNVSTLELGDSALYLCASSFEGRGTEAFFGQGTRLTVV.